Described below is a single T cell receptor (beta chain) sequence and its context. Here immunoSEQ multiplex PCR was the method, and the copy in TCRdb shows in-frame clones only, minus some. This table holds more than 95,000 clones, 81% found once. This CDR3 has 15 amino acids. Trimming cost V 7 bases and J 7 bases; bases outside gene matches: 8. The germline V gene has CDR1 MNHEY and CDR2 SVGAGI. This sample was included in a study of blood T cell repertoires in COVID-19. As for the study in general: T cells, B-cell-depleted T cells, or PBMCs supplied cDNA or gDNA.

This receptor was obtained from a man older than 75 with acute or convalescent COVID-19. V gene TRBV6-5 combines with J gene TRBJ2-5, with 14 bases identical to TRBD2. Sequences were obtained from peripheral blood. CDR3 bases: TGTGCCAGCAAAACGACTAGCGGGAGGGCCGTGACCCAGTACTTC. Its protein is CASKTTSGRAVTQYF.